This T cell receptor (beta chain) was recovered during a study of blood T cell repertoires in COVID-19. Study-wide background: T cells, B-cell-depleted T cells, or PBMCs provided the cDNA or gDNA that served as material.

Adults between roughly 18 and 95 years of age took part from 24 US areas. Germline V gene data show CDR1 as SGHAT and CDR2 as FQNNGV. Trimming shortened V by 3 bases and J by 0 bases, and 12 bases separated the two germline ends. The CDR3 spans 15 residues. In the source study's methods: For nucleated cells, counts were estimated from reference gene primer amplification. Measured with immunoSEQ multiplex PCR; TCRdb has only the in-frame clones, and not every one. The V and J calls and clone size come from that table; D and trimming were worked out from the DNA. The sample contains 150,000 or so clones, approximately 83% of which appear only once.

Material: PBMCs or T cells enriched from blood (not recorded which). The clonotype originates from a man between 65 and 79 years old who had been exposed to COVID-19. The rearrangement uses TRBV11-2 and TRBJ2-7; D perhaps matches TRBD1 (6 bases). The CDR3 region has the DNA TGTGCCAGCAGCTTTAGGGGGAGCAGCTCCTACGAGCAGTACTTC. Translated: CASSFRGSSSYEQYF.